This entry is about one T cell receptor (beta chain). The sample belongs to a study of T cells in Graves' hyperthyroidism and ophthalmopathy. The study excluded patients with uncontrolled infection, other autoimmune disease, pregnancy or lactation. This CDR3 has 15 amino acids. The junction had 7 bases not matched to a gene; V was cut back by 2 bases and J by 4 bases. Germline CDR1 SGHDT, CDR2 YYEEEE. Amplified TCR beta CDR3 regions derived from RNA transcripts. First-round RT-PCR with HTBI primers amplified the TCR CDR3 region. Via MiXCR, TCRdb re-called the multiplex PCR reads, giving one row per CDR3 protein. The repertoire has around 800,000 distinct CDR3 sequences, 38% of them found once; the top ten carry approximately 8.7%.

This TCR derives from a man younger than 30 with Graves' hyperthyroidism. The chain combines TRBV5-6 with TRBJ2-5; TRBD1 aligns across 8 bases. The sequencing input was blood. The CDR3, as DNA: TGTGCCAGCAGCTTCGTCAGGGGGCGCGGAGAGACCCAGTACTTC. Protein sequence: CASSFVRGRGETQYF.